A selection of T cell receptor beta chains follows, all from one sample in a study of response to subunit inactivated influenza vaccine. TCRdb reanalysed the RT-PCR reads using MiXCR and keeps one entry per CDR3 protein. The sample carries 500,000 to 650,000 distinct CDR3 sequences, 7.6% recorded once. Source: PBMCs from blood, taken around 25 months after vaccination. These receptors all come from a man aged 50 to 75 who received an inactivated influenza vaccine. Both conserved end residues are part of each CDR3. The D gene is left open where the match is weak. Clone size is stated in some rows and not others, as once, few, many or a class when expanded.

v_gene	abundance	j_gene	d_gene	CDR3aa	CDR3nt
TRBV7-6	-	TRBJ1-2	TRBD1	CASSLDGTGGSGYTF	TGTGCCAGCAGCTTAGACGGGACAGGGGGCTCTGGCTACACCTTC
TRBV21-1	many	TRBJ2-4	-	CASSPKKASRDRDLYIQYF	TGTGCCAGCAGTCCCAAGAAAGCGTCGCGGGACAGGGATTTATACATTCAGTACTTC
TRBV7-2	-	TRBJ2-7	-	CASSSAGLNEQYF	TGTGCCAGCAGCTCGGCAGGGCTGAACGAGCAGTACTTC
TRBV5-1	few	TRBJ2-1	-	CASSSGTKGQFF	TGCGCCAGCAGCTCAGGAACAAAAGGGCAGTTCTTC
TRBV12-3/TRBV12-4	-	TRBJ2-1	-	CASREPGLEGTEQFF	TGTGCCAGCAGGGAACCGGGACTCGAGGGTACTGAGCAGTTCTTC
TRBV6-1	few	TRBJ1-1	-	CASLGGFKNTEAFF	TGTGCCAGCCTAGGCGGTTTTAAGAACACTGAAGCTTTCTTT
TRBV27	few	TRBJ1-6	-	CASSLSAASSYNSPLHF	TGTGCCAGCAGTTTATCGGCAGCCAGCTCCTATAATTCACCCCTCCACTTT
TRBV12-3/TRBV12-4	many	TRBJ1-1	-	CASSLQENTEAFF	TGCGCCAGCAGCCTGCAGGAGAACACTGAAGCTTTCTTT
TRBV12-3/TRBV12-4	-	TRBJ1-5	TRBD1	CASSPTGGEGNQPQHF	TGTGCCAGCAGTCCGACAGGGGGTGAAGGCAATCAGCCCCAGCATTTT
TRBV4-3	-	TRBJ2-1	TRBD1	CASSQDYEVWQGAGEQFF	TGCGCCAGCAGCCAAGATTATGAGGTTTGGCAGGGGGCAGGTGAGCAGTTCTTC
TRBV29-1	-	TRBJ2-1	TRBD2	CSDQTSGRPSVDEQFF	TGCAGCGACCAGACTAGCGGGAGGCCCAGTGTGGATGAGCAGTTCTTC
TRBV12-3/TRBV12-4	many	TRBJ2-7	TRBD1	CASSRQGNEQYF	TGTGCCAGCAGTCGACAGGGGAACGAGCAGTACTTC
TRBV4-3	many	TRBJ2-1	-	CASSQDNQVGSYNEQFF	TGCGCCAGCAGCCAAGATAATCAGGTGGGCTCCTACAATGAGCAGTTCTTC
TRBV12-3/TRBV12-4	-	TRBJ2-1	TRBD2	CASSFSGEARNEQFF	TGTGCCAGCAGTTTTAGCGGGGAGGCCCGCAATGAGCAGTTCTTC
TRBV11-2	few	TRBJ2-1	TRBD2	CASSLVGGTSGTRNEQFF	TGTGCCAGCAGCTTAGTGGGGGGGACTAGCGGGACCCGGAATGAGCAGTTCTTC
TRBV15	many	TRBJ2-3	-	CATSRDLSPHGDTQYF	TGTGCCACCAGCAGAGATTTAAGCCCCCACGGGGATACGCAGTATTTT
TRBV4-1	many	TRBJ2-7	-	CASSHTQGFGYEQYF	TGCGCCAGCAGCCACACCCAGGGCTTTGGCTACGAGCAGTACTTC
TRBV6-4	-	TRBJ1-5	-	CASSHRKAYSNQPQHF	TGTGCCAGCAGCCACAGAAAGGCGTATAGCAATCAGCCCCAGCATTTT
TRBV20-1	-	TRBJ2-1	TRBD2	CSAGAGTSAYNEQFF	TGCAGTGCTGGCGCCGGGACTAGCGCCTACAATGAGCAGTTCTTC
TRBV29-1	few	TRBJ2-5	-	CSVGGAETQYF	TGCAGCGTTGGTGGAGCAGAGACCCAGTACTTC
TRBV12-3/TRBV12-4	many	TRBJ2-3	-	CASSLWEGTDTQYF	TGTGCCAGCAGTTTATGGGAGGGCACAGATACGCAGTATTTT
TRBV20-1	many	TRBJ2-1	TRBD2	CSFSGSGGNEQFF	TGCAGTTTTTCGGGTAGCGGGGGGAATGAGCAGTTCTTC
TRBV7-2	few	TRBJ1-1	-	CASSLSVGGGLPSEAFF	TGTGCCAGCAGCTTAAGTGTGGGCGGGGGATTACCGTCTGAAGCTTTCTTT
TRBV11-2	few	TRBJ2-7	TRBD2	CASSPIRAGTSGSYEQYF	TGTGCCAGCAGTCCTATCCGCGCCGGGACTAGCGGATCCTACGAGCAGTACTTC
TRBV11-2	-	TRBJ2-3	-	CASSLARPGSTDTQYF	TGTGCCAGCAGCTTAGCCAGACCGGGGAGCACAGATACGCAGTATTTT
TRBV7-8	few	TRBJ1-6	-	CASSLGVTLHF	TGTGCCAGCAGCTTGGGAGTGACCCTCCACTTT
TRBV11-1	few	TRBJ2-2	-	CASSPARVGELFF	TGTGCCAGCAGCCCCGCTCGCGTCGGGGAGCTGTTTTTT
TRBV12-3/TRBV12-4	few	TRBJ1-4	-	CASSTRTAEKLFF	TGTGCCAGCAGTACCAGGACAGCCGAAAAACTGTTTTTT
TRBV7-2	few	TRBJ1-2	TRBD1	CASSFKGQTNYGYTF	TGTGCCAGCAGTTTTAAGGGACAGACAAACTATGGCTACACCTTC
TRBV11-2	-	TRBJ2-4	-	CASSFGVAGLAKNIQYF	TGTGCCAGCAGCTTCGGGGTCGCGGGGCTAGCCAAAAACATTCAGTACTTC
TRBV6-2/TRBV6-3	-	TRBJ1-1	-	CASSYVAGTEAFF	TGTGCCAGCAGTTACGTCGCTGGCACTGAAGCTTTCTTT
TRBV11-2	many	TRBJ2-1	TRBD1	CASSSGTGSSYNEQFF	TGTGCCAGCAGCTCCGGGACAGGGAGCTCCTACAATGAGCAGTTCTTC